These T cell receptor beta chains were read from a single sample in a study of CD4 T cells in relation to SARS-CoV-2 and coronaviruses. These TCRs are of unknown antigen specificity. Only in-frame clones appear in the TCRdb table, and some are missing; sequencing was by immunoSEQ multiplex PCR. The sample carries about 39,000 clones, 77% recorded once. Input material: memory CD4+ T cells from PBMCs, cultured in vitro. All receptors come from an adult with COVID-19. Each CDR3 is given with its conserved first and last residue. D genes are given only for firm matches. Size tells how often a clone was seen (once, few, many) or the class of an expanded clone, and some rows leave it out.

CDR3 protein: CASSLGAGQRNEKLFF
CDR3 DNA: TGTGCCAGCAGCTTAGGAGCAGGCCAACGGAATGAAAAACTGTTTTTT
J gene: TRBJ1-4
clone size: .
V gene: TRBV7-8
D gene: .

CDR3 protein: CASSMAWGADTIYF
CDR3 DNA: TGTGCCAGTAGTATGGCTTGGGGAGCAGACACCATATATTTT
J gene: TRBJ1-3
clone size: once
V gene: TRBV19
D gene: .

CDR3 protein: CASKPGTRVINEQYF
CDR3 DNA: TGTGCCAGCAAACCAGGTACTAGGGTTATCAACGAGCAGTACTTC
J gene: TRBJ2-7
clone size: few
V gene: TRBV28
D gene: .

CDR3 protein: CASSRPRGGTDTQYF
CDR3 DNA: TGTGCCAGCTCCAGGCCGAGGGGAGGCACAGATACGCAGTATTTT
J gene: TRBJ2-3
clone size: few
V gene: TRBV18
D gene: .

CDR3 protein: CAAARGTGSNQPQHF
CDR3 DNA: TGTGCCGCCGCGAGGGGGACAGGTAGCAATCAGCCCCAGCATTTT
J gene: TRBJ1-5
clone size: .
V gene: TRBV10-3
D gene: TRBD1

CDR3 protein: CASSRAGANVLTF
CDR3 DNA: TGCGCCAGCAGCAGAGCTGGGGCCAACGTCCTGACTTTC
J gene: TRBJ2-6
clone size: .
V gene: TRBV5-1
D gene: .

CDR3 protein: CASSEWTGSNQPQHF
CDR3 DNA: TGTGCCAGCAGTGAATGGACAGGGAGTAATCAGCCCCAGCATTTT
J gene: TRBJ1-5
clone size: few
V gene: TRBV6-1
D gene: TRBD1

CDR3 protein: CASRLQGSGNTIYF
CDR3 DNA: TGTGCCAGTAGACTACAGGGATCTGGAAACACCATATATTTT
J gene: TRBJ1-3
clone size: .
V gene: TRBV19
D gene: .

CDR3 protein: CASSRPSGSVSLGASGVQYF
CDR3 DNA: TGTGCCAGCTCACGGCCTAGCGGGAGCGTCTCCCTCGGCGCATCGGGGGTCCAGTACTTC
J gene: TRBJ2-5
clone size: once
V gene: TRBV18
D gene: TRBD2

CDR3 protein: CASQTTGVPGELFF
CDR3 DNA: TGTGCCAGCCAAACGACAGGGGTCCCCGGGGAGCTGTTTTTT
J gene: TRBJ2-2
clone size: .
V gene: TRBV2
D gene: TRBD1

CDR3 protein: CASSLWGGNYGYTF
CDR3 DNA: TGTGCCAGCAGTCTGTGGGGGGGGAATTATGGCTACACCTTC
J gene: TRBJ1-2
clone size: .
V gene: TRBV28
D gene: .

CDR3 protein: CASSPITVGGGTDTQYF
CDR3 DNA: TGCGCCAGCAGCCCAATTACGGTAGGCGGGGGCACAGATACGCAGTATTTT
J gene: TRBJ2-3
clone size: .
V gene: TRBV4-1
D gene: .

CDR3 protein: CASSLSGTVSDTQYF
CDR3 DNA: TGTGCCAGCAGCTTATCGGGGACCGTTTCAGATACGCAGTATTTT
J gene: TRBJ2-3
clone size: .
V gene: TRBV7-3
D gene: .

CDR3 protein: CASSPFLGSGRISGELFF
CDR3 DNA: TGTGCCAGCAGCCCCTTTTTAGGTAGCGGGAGGATCTCCGGGGAGCTGTTTTTT
J gene: TRBJ2-2
clone size: .
V gene: TRBV7-6
D gene: TRBD2

CDR3 protein: CASSLRAGWGYEQYF
CDR3 DNA: TGTGCCAGCAGCTTGAGGGCGGGGTGGGGCTACGAGCAGTACTTC
J gene: TRBJ2-7
clone size: .
V gene: TRBV5-6
D gene: .

CDR3 protein: CASSQDSSNQPQHF
CDR3 DNA: TGTGCCAGCAGTCAGGACAGTAGCAATCAGCCCCAGCATTTT
J gene: TRBJ1-5
clone size: .
V gene: TRBV28
D gene: .

CDR3 protein: CASSLDPGTGPSELFF
CDR3 DNA: TGTGCCAGCAGCTTAGATCCCGGGACAGGGCCCTCGGAGCTGTTTTTT
J gene: TRBJ2-2
clone size: .
V gene: TRBV11-3
D gene: TRBD1

CDR3 protein: CASRRLGKETQYF
CDR3 DNA: TGTGCCAGCAGAAGACTAGGGAAAGAGACCCAGTACTTC
J gene: TRBJ2-5
clone size: .
V gene: TRBV5-8
D gene: .

CDR3 protein: CASSPYGTENEQFF
CDR3 DNA: TGTGCCAGCTCACCGTATGGGACCGAGAATGAGCAGTTCTTC
J gene: TRBJ2-1
clone size: few
V gene: TRBV18
D gene: .

CDR3 protein: CASSQPDRDYGYTF
CDR3 DNA: TGCGCCAGCAGCCAACCGGACAGGGATTATGGCTACACCTTC
J gene: TRBJ1-2
clone size: .
V gene: TRBV4-3
D gene: TRBD1

CDR3 protein: CASSGSFFGFPNVQFF
CDR3 DNA: TGTGCCAGCAGTGGTTCGTTCTTTGGGTTCCCTAACGTGCAGTTCTTC
J gene: TRBJ2-1
clone size: once
V gene: TRBV27
D gene: .

CDR3 protein: CASSRRAEGGRTYNEQFF
CDR3 DNA: TGCGCCAGCAGCCGCAGAGCGGAGGGGGGGCGAACCTACAATGAGCAGTTCTTC
J gene: TRBJ2-1
clone size: .
V gene: TRBV4-1
D gene: .

CDR3 protein: CASGLVLAEGVDEQFF
CDR3 DNA: TGTGCTAGTGGTTTGGTACTAGCGGAAGGGGTAGATGAGCAGTTCTTC
J gene: TRBJ2-1
clone size: few
V gene: TRBV12-5
D gene: TRBD2

CDR3 protein: CASSHDLEGEQYF
CDR3 DNA: TGTGCCAGCAGCCATGACCTCGAAGGCGAGCAGTACTTC
J gene: TRBJ2-7
clone size: .
V gene: TRBV7-3
D gene: .

CDR3 protein: CASSPTGGEKLFF
CDR3 DNA: TGTGCCAGCTCGCCGACAGGAGGGGAAAAACTGTTTTTT
J gene: TRBJ1-4
clone size: .
V gene: TRBV18
D gene: .

CDR3 protein: CASSFLDRNTQYF
CDR3 DNA: TGTGCCAGCAGTTTTTTGGACAGGAATACGCAGTATTTT
J gene: TRBJ2-3
clone size: .
V gene: TRBV12-3/TRBV12-4
D gene: TRBD1

CDR3 protein: CASSTRLRELFF
CDR3 DNA: TGTGCCAGTAGTACACGACTCAGGGAGCTGTTTTTT
J gene: TRBJ2-2
clone size: .
V gene: TRBV19
D gene: .

CDR3 protein: CASSYSRTSGRVNTGELFF
CDR3 DNA: TGTGCCAGCAGTTATTCGCGGACTAGCGGGAGGGTAAACACCGGGGAGCTGTTTTTT
J gene: TRBJ2-2
clone size: once
V gene: TRBV6-2/TRBV6-3
D gene: TRBD2

CDR3 protein: CASSVDLALETQYF
CDR3 DNA: TGTGCCAGCAGCGTAGATTTAGCTCTGGAGACCCAGTACTTC
J gene: TRBJ2-5
clone size: .
V gene: TRBV9
D gene: .

CDR3 protein: CASSPGLAGPYNEQFF
CDR3 DNA: TGTGCCAGCAGCCCGGGACTAGCGGGCCCCTACAATGAGCAGTTCTTC
J gene: TRBJ2-1
clone size: .
V gene: TRBV7-8
D gene: TRBD2

CDR3 protein: CAAGPEQGATSSYEQYF
CDR3 DNA: TGTGCCGCGGGTCCAGAACAGGGGGCGACTAGTTCCTACGAGCAGTACTTC
J gene: TRBJ2-7
clone size: .
V gene: TRBV4-2
D gene: TRBD1

CDR3 protein: CASSYSRGTGAYEQYF
CDR3 DNA: TGCGCCAGCAGCTACTCTCGCGGGACAGGGGCCTACGAGCAGTACTTC
J gene: TRBJ2-7
clone size: .
V gene: TRBV5-1
D gene: TRBD1

CDR3 protein: CASSYRDRAGDEQFF
CDR3 DNA: TGTGCCAGCAGTTATCGGGACAGGGCTGGGGACGAGCAGTTCTTC
J gene: TRBJ2-1
clone size: few
V gene: TRBV28
D gene: TRBD1

CDR3 protein: CASSQETGEFGGNTIYF
CDR3 DNA: TGCGCCAGCAGCCAAGAAACAGGGGAGTTCGGTGGAAACACCATATATTTT
J gene: TRBJ1-3
clone size: once
V gene: TRBV4-1
D gene: TRBD1

CDR3 protein: CASSAQTGKHYEQYF
CDR3 DNA: TGTGCCAGCAGCGCCCAGACAGGGAAACACTACGAGCAGTACTTC
J gene: TRBJ2-7
clone size: .
V gene: TRBV21-1
D gene: .

CDR3 protein: CASSLTYQETQYF
CDR3 DNA: TGTGCCAGCAGCTTAACGTACCAAGAGACCCAGTACTTC
J gene: TRBJ2-5
clone size: .
V gene: TRBV7-3
D gene: .

CDR3 protein: CASSRGGAGAHTGELFF
CDR3 DNA: TGTGCCAGCAGCCGGGGAGGAGCGGGGGCCCACACCGGGGAGCTGTTTTTT
J gene: TRBJ2-2
clone size: .
V gene: TRBV5-6
D gene: TRBD2

CDR3 protein: CASSSGLAGGEDEQFF
CDR3 DNA: TGTGCCAGCAGTTCGGGACTAGCGGGAGGAGAGGATGAGCAGTTCTTC
J gene: TRBJ2-1
clone size: once
V gene: TRBV11-1
D gene: TRBD2

CDR3 protein: CASSLAQGQPQHF
CDR3 DNA: TGTGCCAGCAGTTTAGCGCAGGGTCAGCCCCAGCATTTT
J gene: TRBJ1-5
clone size: .
V gene: TRBV12-3/TRBV12-4
D gene: .